This T cell receptor (beta chain) was observed in a study of blood T cell repertoires in COVID-19. This clone was detected ten times or more. TCRdb's copy holds only in-frame clones and misses some; the assay was immunoSEQ multiplex PCR. The table has tens of thousands of clones, nearly 75% seen once; the top ten hold approximately 19%. The CDR3 runs 15 residues. CDR1 SGHAT and CDR2 FQNNGV come from the germline V gene. V lost 4 bases and J lost 9; bases outside the gene matches: 5. V usage is TRBV11-2 and J usage is TRBJ1-6; 11 nucleotides agree with TRBD1. Material for sequencing was peripheral blood. This clonotype was sampled from a human donor in a cohort sampled during active or convalescent COVID-19. The CDR3 region has the DNA TGTGCCAGCAGCTCTGGGACAGGGGGAATTTCACCCCTCCACTTT. This encodes CASSSGTGGISPLHF.